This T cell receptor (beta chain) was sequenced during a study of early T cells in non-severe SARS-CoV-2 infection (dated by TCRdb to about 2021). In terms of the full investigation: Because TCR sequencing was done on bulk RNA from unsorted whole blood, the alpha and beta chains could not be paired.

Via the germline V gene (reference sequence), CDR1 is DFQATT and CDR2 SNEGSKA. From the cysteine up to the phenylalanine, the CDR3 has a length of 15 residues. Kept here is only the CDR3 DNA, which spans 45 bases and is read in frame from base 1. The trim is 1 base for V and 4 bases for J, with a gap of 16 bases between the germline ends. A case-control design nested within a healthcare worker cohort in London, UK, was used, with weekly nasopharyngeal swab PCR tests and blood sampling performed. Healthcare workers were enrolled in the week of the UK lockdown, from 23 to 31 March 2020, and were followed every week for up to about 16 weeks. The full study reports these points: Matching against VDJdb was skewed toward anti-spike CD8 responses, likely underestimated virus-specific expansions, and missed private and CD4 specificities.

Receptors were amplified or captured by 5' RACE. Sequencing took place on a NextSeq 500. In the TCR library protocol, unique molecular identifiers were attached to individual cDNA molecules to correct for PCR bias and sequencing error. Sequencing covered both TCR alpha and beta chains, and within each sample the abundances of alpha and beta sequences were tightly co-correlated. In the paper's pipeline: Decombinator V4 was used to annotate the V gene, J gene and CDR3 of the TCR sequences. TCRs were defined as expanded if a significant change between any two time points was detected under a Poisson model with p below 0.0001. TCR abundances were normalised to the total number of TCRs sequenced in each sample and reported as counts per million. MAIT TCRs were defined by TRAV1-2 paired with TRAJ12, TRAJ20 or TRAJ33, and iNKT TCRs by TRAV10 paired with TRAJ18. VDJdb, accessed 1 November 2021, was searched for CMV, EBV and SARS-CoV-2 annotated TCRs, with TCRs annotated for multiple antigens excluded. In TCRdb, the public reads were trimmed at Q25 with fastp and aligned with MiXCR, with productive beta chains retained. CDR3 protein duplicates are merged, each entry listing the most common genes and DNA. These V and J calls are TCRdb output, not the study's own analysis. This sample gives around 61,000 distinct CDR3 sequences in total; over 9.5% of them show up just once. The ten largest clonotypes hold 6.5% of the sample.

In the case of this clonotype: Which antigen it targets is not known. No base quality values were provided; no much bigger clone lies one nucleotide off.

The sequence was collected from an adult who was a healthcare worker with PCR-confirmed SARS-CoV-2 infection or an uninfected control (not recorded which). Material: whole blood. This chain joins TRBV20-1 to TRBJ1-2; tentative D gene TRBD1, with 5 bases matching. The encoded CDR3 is CSARVEGRLSYGYTF. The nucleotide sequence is TGCAGTGCTAGAGTAGAGGGGAGGCTTTCCTATGGCTACACCTTC.